This TCR beta chain was observed in a study of blood T cell repertoires in COVID-19. Study background: COVID-19 samples from acute and convalescent phases originated in the United States, Italy and Spain. The analysed material was cDNA or gDNA that came from T cells, B-cell-depleted T cells, or PBMCs.

Authors' analysis steps: Nucleated cell number was recorded as an estimate derived from reference gene primer amplification. Libraries were prepared by immunoSEQ multiplex PCR; TCRdb keeps only in-frame clonotypes and omits some of them. The DNA was the basis for D and trimming; V, J and clone size are from that table. The repertoire holds a few hundred thousand clones, with roughly 84% as singletons. The ends were cut back, 5 bases at V and 4 bases at J, with 10 bases in the middle. Germline lookup yields CDR1 LNHDA and CDR2 SQIVND (reference sequence). The CDR3 length is 13 residues. The chain is built from TRBV19 and TRBJ2-3; D might be TRBD1 (5 bases). What was sequenced was peripheral blood. The receptor's source is a woman aged 80 or over with COVID-19, enrolled during active disease. The CDR3 is CASSFQGSDTQYF. The DNA for the CDR3 is TGTGCCAGTAGTTTTCAGGGTTCAGATACGCAGTATTTT. Filled out from reference TRBV19 and TRBJ2-3, the complete variable domain reads DGGITQSPKYLFRKEGQNVTLSCEQNLNHDAMYWYRQDPGQGLRLIYYSQIVNDFQKGDIAEGYSVSREKKESFPLTVTSAQKNPTAFYLCASSFQGSDTQYFGPGTRLTVL.